The 15 T cell receptor beta chains reported below all come from one sample, sequenced in a study of blood T cell repertoires in COVID-19. Method: immunoSEQ multiplex PCR; TCRdb's copy keeps in-frame clones and lacks some. The repertoire has around 70,000 clones, about 88% of them found once; the top ten carry over 4.5%. Sample: peripheral blood. Source of these receptors: a human donor in a cohort sampled during active COVID-19.

J is TRBJ2-1 and V is TRBV7-6; TRBD1 matches at 10 bases. V dropped 5 bases and J dropped 8; count of bases not matched to a gene: 9. The CDR3 runs 15 residues. Per the germline V gene, CDR1 is SGHVS and CDR2 is FNYEAQ. The CDR3: CASSTGTGDLDEQFF. CDR3 nucleotide sequence: TGTGCCAGCAGCACCGGGACAGGGGATTTGGATGAGCAGTTCTTC.

This chain joins TRBV7-9 and TRBJ2-1; 13 nucleotides align to TRBD2. This CDR3 has 13 amino acids. Germline values: CDR1 SEHNR, CDR2 FQNEAQ (reference sequence). Trimming took 7 bases from V and 14 from J; bases not matched to a gene: 8. The CDR3 reads CASTTSGGAEKFF. CDR3 DNA: TGTGCCAGCACCACTAGCGGGGGGGCCGAGAAGTTCTTC.

The chain joins TRBV6-5 to TRBJ1-5; TRBD1 might be the D (6 bases). CDR1 is MNHEY and CDR2 is SVGAGI in the germline V gene. The CDR3 length is 15 residues. The ends were cut back, 6 bases at V and 2 bases at J, with 14 bases in the middle. This CDR3 is CASRAGARGNQPQHF. CDR3 DNA: TGTGCCAGCAGAGCAGGGGCCCGGGGCAATCAGCCCCAGCATTTT.

This chain uses TRBV6-5 with TRBJ2-3; 10 bases align to TRBD1. CDR3 length: 15 amino acids. The germline gives CDR1 MNHEY, CDR2 SVGAGI. V trimming: 2 bases; J trimming: 6 bases; junction bases outside the gene matches: 5. CDR3 in amino acids: CASSYGTGETDTQYF. The CDR3 nucleotides are TGTGCCAGCAGTTACGGGACAGGGGAAACCGATACGCAGTATTTT.

The CDR3: CASRDQGFGFF. The CDR3 region has the DNA TGTGCCAGCAGAGACCAGGGCTTCGGTTTCTTT. This chain links TRBV6-5 with TRBJ1-1, with D possibly matching TRBD1 (5 bases). This CDR3 contains 11 residues. The V end lost 6 bases, the J end lost 13 bases, and 15 bases lay between the germline ends. Looked up from germline, CDR1 is MNHEY and CDR2 is SVGAGI.

The gene calls are TRBV7-2 and TRBJ1-3; the D gene is possibly TRBD1 (6 bases). There are 14 residues in the CDR3. Trimming cost V 6 bases and J 3 bases, with 12 bases left between them. From germline, CDR1 is SGHTA and CDR2 FQGNSA. The CDR3: CASRRTDYGNTIYF. In nucleotides, the CDR3 is TGTGCCAGCAGAAGGACAGACTATGGAAACACCATATATTTT.

V gene TRBV4-3 combines with J gene TRBJ2-7, with 7 positions matching TRBD1. This CDR3 has 16 amino acids. Germline V gives CDR1 LGHNA, CDR2 YSLEER. Trimming removed 0 bases from V and 4 bases from J; junction bases left unmatched: 9. The CDR3 region is CASSQDEGPGGYEQYF. Written as DNA, the CDR3 is TGCGCCAGCAGCCAAGATGAGGGGCCAGGGGGATACGAGCAGTACTTC.

This chain uses TRBV28 with TRBJ1-2, with 7 bases identical to TRBD1. From germline, CDR1 is MDHEN and CDR2 SYDVKM. With 9 bases clipped from V and 2 bases from J, the junction kept 6 bases outside the gene matches. The CDR3 runs 13 residues. The chain's CDR3 is CASDGGGNYGYTF. The CDR3 bases are TGTGCCAGTGACGGAGGGGGCAACTATGGCTACACCTTC.

The rearrangement uses TRBV4-1 and TRBJ2-3; weak D call: TRBD2 (5 bases). The germline V gene has CDR1 MGHRA and CDR2 YSYEKL. Trimming took 2 bases from V and 0 from J, leaving 9 bases between them. This CDR3 has 15 amino acids. DNA for the CDR3: TGCGCCAGCAGCCAATATGGCGGGAGCACAGATACGCAGTATTTT. Translated: CASSQYGGSTDTQYF.

This chain links TRBV7-2 with TRBJ2-7, with 11 bases matching TRBD1. Germline V CDR1 and CDR2: SGHTA, FQGNSA. V dropped 6 bases and J dropped 4; count of bases not matched to a gene: 8. The CDR3 extends over 15 amino acids. The CDR3 DNA reads as TGTGCCAGCAGTTCTGGGACAGGGGGGTTTTACGAGCAGTACTTC. Its translation: CASSSGTGGFYEQYF.

The genes are TRBV30 and TRBJ2-3; 7 bases are shared with TRBD1. Germline trimming cut 5 bases from V and 6 bases from J; bases unmatched to any gene: 8. Germline-derived CDR1 and CDR2 are GTSNPN and SVGIG (reference sequence). This CDR3 is 13 amino acids long. The CDR3 here is CAWLQGSLDTQYF. Written as DNA, the CDR3 is TGTGCCTGGTTACAGGGGAGTCTGGATACGCAGTATTTT.

V is TRBV6-5 and J is TRBJ2-5; possibly TRBD2 for D (5 bases). This CDR3 spans 13 amino acids. Trimming took off 7 bases at V and 2 bases at J, with 11 bases between the two ends. Germline lookup yields CDR1 MNHEY and CDR2 SVGAGI. DNA for the CDR3: TGTGCCAGCAAGTTGGCGGGTCAAGAGACCCAGTACTTC. Its translation: CASKLAGQETQYF.

The J gene is TRBJ2-1, the V gene TRBV6-5, with 11 bases lining up with TRBD2. Per the germline V gene, CDR1 is MNHEY and CDR2 is SVGAGI. This CDR3 is built from 13 residues. Germline trimming cut 6 bases from V and 8 bases from J; bases unmatched to any gene: 3. The CDR3 nucleotides read TGTGCCAGCAGGACTAGCGGGACCGATGAGCAGTTCTTC. Its translation: CASRTSGTDEQFF.

By share, this clone ranks as medium-sized. This sequence joins TRBV27 and TRBJ2-3, with D possibly matching TRBD1 (6 bases). CDR3 length equals 14 residues. Between the trimmed V and J ends, which lost 6 bases and 0 bases, there was a span of 10 bases. Germline CDR1 is MNHEY and CDR2 is SMNVEV (reference sequence). CDR3 sequence (DNA): TGTGCCAGCAGCGACAGGTCTAGCACAGATACGCAGTATTTT. Encoded protein: CASSDRSSTDTQYF.

The chain employs TRBV30 and TRBJ2-7; 7 nucleotides agree with TRBD2. With 5 bases clipped from V and 0 bases from J, the junction kept 7 bases outside the gene matches. The length of the CDR3 is 14 residues. Germline CDR1 is GTSNPN and CDR2 is SVGIG (reference sequence). CDR3 DNA sequence: TGTGCCTGGGACCGCGGGAGTAGCTCCTACGAGCAGTACTTC. This gives the protein CAWDRGSSSYEQYF.